Following are 26 T cell receptor beta chains from one sample sequenced in a study of shared clonotypes between healthy human individuals. Produced via immunoSEQ multiplex PCR; TCRdb's table is partial and in-frame only. The data contain 650,000 to 750,000 clones, 60% to 80% of them seen just once; the ten biggest clones take up under 2%. The sample consisted of memory CD4+ T cells sorted from blood. The sample's subset: CD45RA-negative fraction. The source is a woman aged 25 to 39 in good health.

This sequence joins TRBV2 and TRBJ1-5; weak D call: TRBD1 (5 bases). Looked up from germline, CDR1 is SNHLY and CDR2 is FYNNEI. With 4 bases removed from V and 10 bases from J, the gap between germline ends came to 14 bases. The CDR3 contains 13 residues. CDR3 protein: CASSVRPGGPQHF. The CDR3 DNA is TGTGCCAGCAGTGTACGTCCGGGGGGACCCCAGCATTTT.

The V gene is TRBV19, the J gene TRBJ2-7; D might be TRBD1 (6 bases). Germline V lookup: CDR1 LNHDA, CDR2 SQIVND (reference sequence). This CDR3 is built from 14 residues. The germline V and J ends were trimmed by 5 bases and 2 bases, with 13 bases remaining between them. The CDR3 here is CASSGGGSTYEQYF. CDR3 bases: TGTGCCAGTAGTGGGGGCGGATCGACCTACGAGCAGTACTTC.

This rearrangement joins TRBV4-1 to TRBJ2-5; D is possibly TRBD2 (5 bases). Germline CDR1 is MGHRA and CDR2 is YSYEKL. CDR3 length equals 16 residues. The ends were cut back, 4 bases at V and 5 bases at J, with 20 bases in the middle. The CDR3 loop reads CASSRFLTPSGETQYF. The CDR3 bases are TGCGCCAGCAGCCGCTTTCTGACTCCCTCGGGGGAGACCCAGTACTTC.

The sample holds many counts of this clone. This rearrangement joins TRBV7-7 to TRBJ2-5, with D possibly matching TRBD2 (7 bases). The ends were cut back, 5 bases at V and 5 bases at J, with 18 bases in the middle. Germline V gene data show CDR1 as SSHAT and CDR2 as FNYEAQ (reference sequence). CDR3 size: 15 residues. The CDR3 is CASSRVGGLGETQYF. The CDR3 bases are TGTGCCAGCAGCCGAGTCGGGGGGCTCGGGGAGACCCAGTACTTC.

Remarks on this clone: The sample has other DNA sequences that encode this CDR3 too. This chain uses TRBV20-1 with TRBJ2-1; D remains unclear. CDR1 is DFQATT, CDR2 SNEGSKA, per germline (reference sequence). With 4 bases removed from V and 4 bases from J, the gap between germline ends came to 2 bases. CDR3 size: 10 residues. CDR3 loop: CSATYNEQFF. The DNA of the CDR3 is TGCAGTGCTACTTACAATGAGCAGTTCTTC.

A single count supports this clone. The chain carries TRBV5-8 and TRBJ2-3; TRBD2 aligns across 8 bases. Trimming cost V 9 bases and J 2 bases; bases outside gene matches: 17. CDR3 length equals 17 residues. Per germline, CDR1 SGHTS and CDR2 YDEGEE. CDR3 in DNA: TGTGCCACCCTAGCCTTCTGGGCGGGAGGCCCCACAGATACGCAGTATTTT. Its translation is CATLAFWAGGPTDTQYF.

Concerning this clone: Other DNA sequences in this sample translate to the same CDR3. The rearrangement links TRBV18 to TRBJ1-2; D is uncertain. This CDR3 contains 13 residues. Germline V gene sequence: CDR1 KGHSH, CDR2 LQKENI. V lost 2 bases, J lost 2 bases, and 6 bases lay in between. The CDR3 sequence: CASSPGRNYGYTF. In DNA, the CDR3 is TGTGCCAGCTCACCAGGGCGGAACTATGGCTACACCTTC.

V usage is TRBV19 and J usage is TRBJ2-1, with D tentatively TRBD2 (5 bases). This CDR3 has 13 amino acids. V shed 4 bases and J shed 9 bases, with 13 bases lying between them. Germline V gene sequence: CDR1 LNHDA, CDR2 SQIVND (reference sequence). CDR3 nucleotides: TGTGCCAGTAGTACCCAGGTTGGGAGTGAGCAGTTCTTC. It yields the protein CASSTQVGSEQFF.

The chain carries TRBV7-6 and TRBJ1-2, with D possibly TRBD1 on 6 matching bases. Per germline, CDR1 SGHVS and CDR2 FNYEAQ. V lost 5 bases and J lost 10, with 14 bases in between. The CDR3 loop spans 12 amino acids. The CDR3 sequence: CASSQLQGAYTF. In nucleotides, the CDR3 is TGTGCCAGCAGCCAGCTACAGGGTGCCTACACCTTC.

The chain links TRBV5-1 to TRBJ2-5, with a weak D call TRBD2 (8 bases). The CDR3 covers 14 residues. Germline assignment: CDR1 SGHRS and CDR2 YFSETQ. Trimming shortened V by 7 bases and J by 5 bases, and 18 bases separated the two germline ends. This CDR3 reads CASRVPGGGETQYF. The CDR3 region has the DNA TGCGCCAGCCGCGTCCCGGGAGGGGGCGAGACCCAGTACTTC.

The chain employs TRBV28 and TRBJ2-7; 8 nucleotides match TRBD2. From germline, CDR1 is MDHEN and CDR2 SYDVKM. The CDR3 has 11 residues. The CDR3 sequence is CGGGRIYEQYF. Written as DNA, the CDR3 is TGTGGGGGCGGGAGGATCTACGAGCAGTACTTC.

The chain carries TRBV7-6 and TRBJ2-5, with 9 bases that match TRBD1. Germline CDR1 reads SGHVS; CDR2 reads FNYEAQ. J lost 4 bases, V lost 5 bases, and 11 bases had no gene match. The CDR3 has 16 residues. CDR3 in DNA: TGTGCCAGCAGCACACAACCGGGACAGGGTGGAGAGACCCAGTACTTC. Its translation: CASSTQPGQGGETQYF. The variable domain in full, completed from reference TRBV7-6 and TRBJ2-5, reads GAGVSQSPRYKVTKRGQDVALRCDPISGHVSLYWYRQALGQGPEFLTYFNYEAQQDKSGLPNDRFSAERPEGSISTLTIQRTEQRDSAMYRCASSTQPGQGGETQYFGPGTRLLVL.

V gene TRBV29-1 combines with J gene TRBJ1-2; no reliable D call. V was cut by 2 bases and J by 8 bases, with 18 bases left in between. Germline loops: CDR1 SQVTM, CDR2 ANQGSEA. The CDR3 is 14 amino acids. The chain's CDR3 is CSVETPGWGKGYTF. CDR3 coding DNA: TGCAGCGTTGAAACCCCGGGGTGGGGTAAGGGCTACACCTTC.

This clone has only one observation. This rearrangement joins TRBV7-9 to TRBJ1-2; D may be TRBD1 (5 bases). This CDR3 region has 14 residues. V dropped 2 bases and J dropped 2 bases, with 9 bases sitting between them. Germline V gene sequence: CDR1 SEHNR, CDR2 FQNEAQ (reference sequence). The CDR3 DNA reads TGTGCCAGCAGCTTATCAGAGGGGAACTATGGCTACACCTTC. Protein product: CASSLSEGNYGYTF. Together with reference TRBV7-9 and TRBJ1-2, the CDR3 gives the full variable domain: DTGVSQNPRHKITKRGQNVTFRCDPISEHNRLYWYRQTLGQGPEFLTYFQNEAQLEKSRLLSDRFSAERPKGSFSTLEIQRTEQGDSAMYLCASSLSEGNYGYTFGSGTRLTVV.

This clone is a singleton in its sample. The chain employs TRBV5-1 and TRBJ2-6, with TRBD2 matching 7 bases. The CDR3 runs 17 residues. Germline values: CDR1 SGHRS, CDR2 YFSETQ. The J segment lost 0 bases and the V segment lost 4 bases, leaving 7 bases of the junction unmatched. CDR3 loop: CASSSGTLSSGANVLTF. The DNA for the CDR3 is TGCGCCAGCAGCAGCGGGACTTTGAGCTCTGGGGCCAACGTCCTGACTTTC.

J is TRBJ2-2 and V is TRBV5-1; D is unclear. Looked up from germline, CDR1 is SGHRS and CDR2 is YFSETQ. Between the trimmed V and J ends, which lost 4 bases and 1 base, there was a span of 8 bases. The CDR3 covers 14 residues. CDR3 amino acids: CASSIGRNTGELFF. CDR3 DNA: TGCGCCAGCAGCATCGGACGGAACACCGGGGAGCTGTTTTTT.

The table lists this clone with a few counts. This chain uses TRBV19 with TRBJ1-5; no firm D call. V lost 5 bases and J 6 bases, leaving 8 bases between the germline ends. The V gene's germline CDR1 is LNHDA and CDR2 SQIVND (reference sequence). The CDR3 spans 12 residues. CDR3 residues: CASSLYGQPQHF. CDR3 sequence (DNA): TGTGCCAGTAGTCTCTATGGTCAGCCCCAGCATTTT.

This clone was seen a few times. The V call is TRBV7-9, the J call TRBJ1-4; TRBD1 is a possible D gene (5 bases). CDR3 size: 15 residues. The germline gives CDR1 SEHNR, CDR2 FQNEAQ (reference sequence). V shed 5 bases and J shed 3 bases, with 13 bases lying between them. CDR3 sequence: CASSGGDGANEKLFF. The CDR3 DNA follows: TGTGCCAGCAGCGGGGGGGACGGAGCTAATGAAAAACTGTTTTTT.

About this clone itself: A far more abundant clone sits one base away, making this likely a read error. The chain couples TRBV18 to TRBJ2-2; no clear D gene. CDR1 is KGHSH and CDR2 is LQKENI in the germline V gene. This CDR3 is built from 15 residues. The ends were cut back, 2 bases at V and 6 bases at J, with 13 bases in the middle. The CDR3 here is CASSPGKAEAGELFF. CDR3 nucleotide sequence: TGTGCCAGCTCACCAGGGAAGGCCGAGGCCGGGGAGCTGTTTTTT.

Written as DNA, the CDR3 is TGCAGCGTTGAACCGGACCCCCAGAACACTGAAGCTTTCTTT. This translates into CSVEPDPQNTEAFF. The chain employs TRBV29-1 and TRBJ1-1; D ambiguous. Trimming removed 2 bases from V and 1 base from J, with 11 bases in between. The CDR3 has 14 amino acids. Germline V CDR1 and CDR2: SQVTM, ANQGSEA.

The chain uses TRBV5-1 and TRBJ2-5, with D tentatively TRBD1 or TRBD2 (5 bases each). CDR1 is SGHRS, CDR2 YFSETQ, per germline. V was shortened by 0 bases and J by 2 bases, with 8 bases between the two germline ends. The CDR3 contains 14 residues. For the CDR3, the DNA is TGCGCCAGCAGCTTGGATTGGGGGCAAGAGACCCAGTACTTC. Its translation is CASSLDWGQETQYF.

The chain uses TRBV11-2 and TRBJ1-5; D perhaps matches TRBD1 (5 bases). Germline V gives CDR1 SGHAT, CDR2 FQNNGV. V was shortened by 3 bases and J by 2 bases, with 8 bases between the two germline ends. CDR3 size: 14 residues. The DNA of the CDR3 is TGTGCCAGCAGCTTCCAGGGTGGCAATCAGCCCCAGCATTTT. It codes for CASSFQGGNQPQHF.

The chain links TRBV30 to TRBJ2-4; D call uncertain. Deletions cut 1 base from V and 14 bases from J, with 18 bases between. CDR1 is GTSNPN and CDR2 is SVGIG in the germline V gene (reference sequence). CDR3 length equals 13 residues. The CDR3 reads CAWSDYSRDGKYF. CDR3 coding DNA: TGTGCCTGGAGTGATTATTCCCGAGACGGAAAGTACTTC.

V gene TRBV2 combines with J gene TRBJ1-4; D might be TRBD1 (5 bases). The CDR3 has 15 residues. Trimming removed 2 bases from V and 4 bases from J, with 11 bases in between. Germline assignment: CDR1 SNHLY and CDR2 FYNNEI. The CDR3 bases are TGTGCCAGCAGTGAACAGGGACCCCTTAATGAAAAACTGTTTTTT. Its translation: CASSEQGPLNEKLFF.

The chain joins TRBV5-1 to TRBJ1-1; D remains ambiguous. The CDR3 covers 14 residues. The germline gives CDR1 SGHRS, CDR2 YFSETQ. V was shortened by 2 bases and J by 3 bases, with 11 bases between the two germline ends. CDR3 sequence (DNA): TGCGCCAGCAGCTTAGACACGTGGGACACTGAAGCTTTCTTT. The encoded protein is CASSLDTWDTEAFF. The full variable domain, in which reference TRBV5-1 and TRBJ1-1 provide the parts outside the CDR3, is KAGVTQTPRYLIKTRGQQVTLSCSPISGHRSVSWYQQTPGQGLQFLFEYFSETQRNKGNFPGRFSGRQFSNSRSEMNVSTLELGDSALYLCASSLDTWDTEAFFGQGTRLTVV.

The chain is built from TRBV7-3 and TRBJ2-2; the match to TRBD1 covers 9 bases. The CDR3 consists of 15 residues. V was pared by 4 bases and J by 8 bases, with 8 bases of the junction left unmatched. CDR1 SGHTA and CDR2 FQGTGA come from the germline V gene. The chain's CDR3 is CASSSQGTGRGELFF. In DNA, the CDR3 is TGTGCCAGCAGCTCCCAAGGGACAGGGAGAGGGGAGCTGTTTTTT.